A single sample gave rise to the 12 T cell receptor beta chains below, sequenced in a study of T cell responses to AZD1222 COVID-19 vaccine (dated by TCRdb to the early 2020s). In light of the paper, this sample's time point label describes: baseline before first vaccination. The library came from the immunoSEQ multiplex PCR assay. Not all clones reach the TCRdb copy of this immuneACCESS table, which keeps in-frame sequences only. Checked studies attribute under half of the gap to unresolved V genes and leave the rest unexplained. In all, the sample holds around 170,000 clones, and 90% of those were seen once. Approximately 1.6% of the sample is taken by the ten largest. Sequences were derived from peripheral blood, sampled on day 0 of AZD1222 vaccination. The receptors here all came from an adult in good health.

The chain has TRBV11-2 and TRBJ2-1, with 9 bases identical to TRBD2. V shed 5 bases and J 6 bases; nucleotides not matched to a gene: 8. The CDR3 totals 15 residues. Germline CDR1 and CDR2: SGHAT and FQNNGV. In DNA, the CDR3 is TGTGCCAGCAGCCAAGGGGCGGGGGGGCCCAATGAGCAGTTCTTC. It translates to CASSQGAGGPNEQFF.

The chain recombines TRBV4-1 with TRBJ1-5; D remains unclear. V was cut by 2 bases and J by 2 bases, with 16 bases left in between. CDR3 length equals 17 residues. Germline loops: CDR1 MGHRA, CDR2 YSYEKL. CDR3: CASSQLGPGGGNQPQHF. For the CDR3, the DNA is TGCGCCAGCAGCCAACTTGGACCTGGCGGGGGCAATCAGCCCCAGCATTTT.

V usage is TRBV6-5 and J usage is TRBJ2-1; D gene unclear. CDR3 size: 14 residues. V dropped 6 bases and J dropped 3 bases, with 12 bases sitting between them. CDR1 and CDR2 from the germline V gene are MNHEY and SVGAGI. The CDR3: CASSSGLNYNEQFF. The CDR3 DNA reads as TGTGCCAGCAGCTCAGGTCTGAACTACAATGAGCAGTTCTTC.

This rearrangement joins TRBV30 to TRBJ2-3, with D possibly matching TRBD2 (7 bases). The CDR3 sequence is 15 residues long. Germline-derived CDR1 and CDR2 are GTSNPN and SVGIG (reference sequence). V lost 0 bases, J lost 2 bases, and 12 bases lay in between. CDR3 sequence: CAWSVGAGATDTQYF. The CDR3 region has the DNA TGTGCCTGGAGTGTCGGGGCGGGGGCCACAGATACGCAGTATTTT.

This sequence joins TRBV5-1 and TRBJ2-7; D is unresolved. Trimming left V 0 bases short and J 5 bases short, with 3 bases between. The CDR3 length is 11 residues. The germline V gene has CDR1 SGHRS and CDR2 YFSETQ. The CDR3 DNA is TGCGCCAGCAGCTTGGATCACGAGCAGTACTTC. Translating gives CASSLDHEQYF.

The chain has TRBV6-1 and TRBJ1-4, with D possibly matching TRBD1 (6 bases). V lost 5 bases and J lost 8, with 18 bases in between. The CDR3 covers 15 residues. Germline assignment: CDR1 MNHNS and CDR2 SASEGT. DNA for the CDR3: TGTGCCAGCAGTTTCAGGGTCGGGGGCTCGGAAAAACTGTTTTTT. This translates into CASSFRVGGSEKLFF.

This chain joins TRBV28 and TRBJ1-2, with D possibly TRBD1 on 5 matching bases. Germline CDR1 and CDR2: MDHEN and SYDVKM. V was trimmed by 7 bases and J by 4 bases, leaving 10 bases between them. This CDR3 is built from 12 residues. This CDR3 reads CASTPGVYGYTF. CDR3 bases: TGTGCCAGCACCCCGGGGGTCTATGGCTACACCTTC.

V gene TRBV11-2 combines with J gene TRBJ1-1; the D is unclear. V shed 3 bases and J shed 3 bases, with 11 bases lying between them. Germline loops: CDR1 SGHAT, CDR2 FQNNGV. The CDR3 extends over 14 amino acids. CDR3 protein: CASSFRGADTEAFF. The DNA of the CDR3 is TGTGCCAGCAGCTTCCGGGGAGCTGACACTGAAGCTTTCTTT.

The CDR3: CASSRDGSSGNTIYF. The CDR3 nucleotides are TGCGCCAGCAGCCGCGACGGTTCATCTGGAAACACCATATATTTT. The chain joins TRBV5-1 to TRBJ1-3; D is ambiguous. The germline V gene encodes CDR1 SGHRS and CDR2 YFSETQ. The length of the CDR3 is 15 residues. V gave up 4 bases and J gave up 1 base, with 12 bases separating them.

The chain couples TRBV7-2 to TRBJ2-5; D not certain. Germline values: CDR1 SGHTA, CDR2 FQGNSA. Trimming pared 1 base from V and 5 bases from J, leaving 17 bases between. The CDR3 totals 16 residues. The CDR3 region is CASSLVLTGRSETQYF. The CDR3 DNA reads TGTGCCAGCAGCTTAGTTCTCACCGGCCGATCGGAGACCCAGTACTTC.

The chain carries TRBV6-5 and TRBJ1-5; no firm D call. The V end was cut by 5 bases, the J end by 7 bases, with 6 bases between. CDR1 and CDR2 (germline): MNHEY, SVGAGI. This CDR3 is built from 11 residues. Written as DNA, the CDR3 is TGTGCCAGCAGTACCGGGCAGCCCCAGCATTTT. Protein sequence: CASSTGQPQHF.

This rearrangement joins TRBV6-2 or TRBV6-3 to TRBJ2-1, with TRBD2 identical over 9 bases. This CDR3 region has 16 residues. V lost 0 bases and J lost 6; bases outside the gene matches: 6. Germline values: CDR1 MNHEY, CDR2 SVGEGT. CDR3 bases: TGTGCCAGCAGTTACTCTGGCGGGGGGGCCCTCAATGAGCAGTTCTTC. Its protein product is CASSYSGGGALNEQFF.